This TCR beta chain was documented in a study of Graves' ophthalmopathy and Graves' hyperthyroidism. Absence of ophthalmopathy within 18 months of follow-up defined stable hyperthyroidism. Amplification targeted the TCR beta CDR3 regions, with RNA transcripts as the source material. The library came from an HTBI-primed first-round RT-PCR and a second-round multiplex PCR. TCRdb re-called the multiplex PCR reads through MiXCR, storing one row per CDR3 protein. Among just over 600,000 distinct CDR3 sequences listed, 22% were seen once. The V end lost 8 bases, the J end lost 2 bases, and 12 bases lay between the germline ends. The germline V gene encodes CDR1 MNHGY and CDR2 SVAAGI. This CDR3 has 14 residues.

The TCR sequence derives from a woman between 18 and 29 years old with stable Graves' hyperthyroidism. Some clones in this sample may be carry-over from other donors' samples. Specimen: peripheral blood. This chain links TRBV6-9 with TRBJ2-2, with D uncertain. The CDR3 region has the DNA TGTGCCAGCGAGCTTATTCAAAACACCGGGGAGCTGTTTTTT. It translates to CASELIQNTGELFF.